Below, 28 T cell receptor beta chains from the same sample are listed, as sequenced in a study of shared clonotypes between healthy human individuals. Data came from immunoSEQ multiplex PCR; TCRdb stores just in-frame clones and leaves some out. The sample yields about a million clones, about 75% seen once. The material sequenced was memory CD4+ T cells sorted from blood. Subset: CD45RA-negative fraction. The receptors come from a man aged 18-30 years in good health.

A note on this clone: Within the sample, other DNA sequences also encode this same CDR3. Here the CDR3 reads CASSIMNTEAFF. CDR3 bases: TGTGCCAGCAGTATCATGAACACTGAAGCTTTCTTT. This chain joins TRBV28 and TRBJ1-1; D unclear. The CDR3 consists of 12 residues. In germline, CDR1 is MDHEN, CDR2 SYDVKM. Trimming pared 5 bases from V and 0 bases from J, leaving 4 bases between.

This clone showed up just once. The CDR3 protein is CASSLIAGDPTGELFF. In DNA form, the CDR3 reads TGTGCCAGCAGCTTAATAGCGGGGGACCCCACCGGGGAGCTGTTTTTT. This chain uses TRBV7-3 with TRBJ2-2; TRBD2 aligns across 9 bases. The germline CDR1 and CDR2 sequences are SGHTA and FQGTGA. The J segment lost 4 bases and the V segment lost 1 base, leaving 4 bases of the junction unmatched. CDR3 length equals 16 residues.

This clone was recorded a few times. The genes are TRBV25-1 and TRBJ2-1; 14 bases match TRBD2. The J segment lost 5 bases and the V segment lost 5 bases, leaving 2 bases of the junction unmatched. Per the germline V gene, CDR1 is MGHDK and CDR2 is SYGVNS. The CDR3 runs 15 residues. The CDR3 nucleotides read TGTGCCAGCAGTAGGGGACTAGCGGGAGACAATGAGCAGTTCTTC. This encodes CASSRGLAGDNEQFF.

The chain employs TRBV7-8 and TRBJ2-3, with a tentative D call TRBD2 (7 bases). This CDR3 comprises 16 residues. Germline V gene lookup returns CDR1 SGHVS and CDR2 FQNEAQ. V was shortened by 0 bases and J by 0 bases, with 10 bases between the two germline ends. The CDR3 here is CASSLAGGRSTDTQYF. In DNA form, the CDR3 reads TGTGCCAGCAGCTTAGCGGGGGGGCGAAGCACAGATACGCAGTATTTT. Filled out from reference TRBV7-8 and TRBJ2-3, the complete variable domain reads GAGVSQSPRYKVAKRGQDVALRCDPISGHVSLFWYQQALGQGPEFLTYFQNEAQLDKSGLPSDRFFAERPEGSVSTLKIQRTQQEDSAVYLCASSLAGGRSTDTQYFGPGTRLTVL.

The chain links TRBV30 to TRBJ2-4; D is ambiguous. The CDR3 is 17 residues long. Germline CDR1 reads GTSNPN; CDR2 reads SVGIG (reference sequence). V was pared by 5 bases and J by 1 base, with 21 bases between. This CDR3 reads CAWYLRDWALAKNIQYF. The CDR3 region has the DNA TGTGCCTGGTACCTAAGGGATTGGGCCCTCGCCAAAAACATTCAGTACTTC. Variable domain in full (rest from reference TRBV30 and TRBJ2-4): SQTIHQWPATLVQPVGSPLSLECTVEGTSNPNLYWYRQAAGRGLQLLFYSVGIGQISSEVPQNLSASRPQDRQFILSSKKLLLSDSGFYLCAWYLRDWALAKNIQYFGAGTRLSVL.

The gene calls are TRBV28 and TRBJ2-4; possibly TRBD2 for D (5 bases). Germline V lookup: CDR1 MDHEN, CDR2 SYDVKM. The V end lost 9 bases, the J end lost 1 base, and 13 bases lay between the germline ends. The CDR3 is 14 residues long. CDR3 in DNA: TGTGCCAGTAACCCGTCGGGGGCCAAAAACATTCAGTACTTC. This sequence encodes CASNPSGAKNIQYF. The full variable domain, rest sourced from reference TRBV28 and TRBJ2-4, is DVKVTQSSRYLVKRTGEKVFLECVQDMDHENMFWYRQDPGLGLRLIYFSYDVKMKEKGDIPEGYSVSREKKERFSLILESASTNQTSMYLCASNPSGAKNIQYFGAGTRLSVL.

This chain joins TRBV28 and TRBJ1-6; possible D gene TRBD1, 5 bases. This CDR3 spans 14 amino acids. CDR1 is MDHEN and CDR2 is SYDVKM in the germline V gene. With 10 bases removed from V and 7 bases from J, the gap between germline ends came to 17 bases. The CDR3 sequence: CATIKQGLNSPLHF. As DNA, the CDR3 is TGTGCCACAATCAAGCAGGGCCTAAATTCACCCCTCCACTTT.

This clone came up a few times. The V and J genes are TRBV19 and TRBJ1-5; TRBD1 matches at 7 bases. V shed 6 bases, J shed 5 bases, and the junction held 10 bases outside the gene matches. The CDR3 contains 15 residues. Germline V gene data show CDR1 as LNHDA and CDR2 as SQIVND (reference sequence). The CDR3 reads CASSPGTVTYQPQHF. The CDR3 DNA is TGTGCCAGTAGCCCCGGGACAGTCACTTATCAGCCCCAGCATTTT.

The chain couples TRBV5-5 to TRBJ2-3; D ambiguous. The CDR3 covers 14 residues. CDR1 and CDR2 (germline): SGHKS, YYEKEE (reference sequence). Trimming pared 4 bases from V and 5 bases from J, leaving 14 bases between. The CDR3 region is CASSIRAVGDTQYF. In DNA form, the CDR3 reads TGTGCCAGCAGCATCCGGGCCGTGGGAGATACGCAGTATTTT.

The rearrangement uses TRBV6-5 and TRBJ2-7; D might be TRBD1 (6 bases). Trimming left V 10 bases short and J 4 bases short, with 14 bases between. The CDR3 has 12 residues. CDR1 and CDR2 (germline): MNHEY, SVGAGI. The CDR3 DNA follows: TGTGCCACCTCGCCAGGGGCTTACGAGCAGTACTTC. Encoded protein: CATSPGAYEQYF.

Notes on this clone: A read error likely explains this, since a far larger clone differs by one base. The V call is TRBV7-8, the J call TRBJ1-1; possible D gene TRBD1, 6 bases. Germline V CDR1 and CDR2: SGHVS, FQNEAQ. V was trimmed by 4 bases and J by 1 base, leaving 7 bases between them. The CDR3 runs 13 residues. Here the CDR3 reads CASSWTENTEAFF. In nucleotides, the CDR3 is TGTGCCAGCAGCTGGACAGAGAACACTGAAGCTTTCTTT.

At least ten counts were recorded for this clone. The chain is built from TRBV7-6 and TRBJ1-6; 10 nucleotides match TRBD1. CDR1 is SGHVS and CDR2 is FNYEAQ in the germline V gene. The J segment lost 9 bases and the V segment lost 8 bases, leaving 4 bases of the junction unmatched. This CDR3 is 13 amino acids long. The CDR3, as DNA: TGTGCCAGCGGGACAGGGGAGGGTTCACCCCTCCACTTT. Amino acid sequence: CASGTGEGSPLHF. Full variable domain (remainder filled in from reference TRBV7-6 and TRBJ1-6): GAGVSQSPRYKVTKRGQDVALRCDPISGHVSLYWYRQALGQGPEFLTYFNYEAQQDKSGLPNDRFSAERPEGSISTLTIQRTEQRDSAMYRCASGTGEGSPLHFGNGTRLTVT.

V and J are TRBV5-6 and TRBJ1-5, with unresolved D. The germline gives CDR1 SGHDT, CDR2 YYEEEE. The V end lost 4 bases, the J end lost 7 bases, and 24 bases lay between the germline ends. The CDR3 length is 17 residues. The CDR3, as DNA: TGTGCCAGCAGCCACATCCCCGGAGGACTTATGCAGCAGCCCCAGCATTTT. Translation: CASSHIPGGLMQQPQHF.

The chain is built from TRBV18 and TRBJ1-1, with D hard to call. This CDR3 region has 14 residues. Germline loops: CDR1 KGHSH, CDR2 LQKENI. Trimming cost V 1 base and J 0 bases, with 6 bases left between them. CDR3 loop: CASSPRALNTEAFF. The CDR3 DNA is TGTGCCAGCTCACCACGGGCTTTGAACACTGAAGCTTTCTTT.

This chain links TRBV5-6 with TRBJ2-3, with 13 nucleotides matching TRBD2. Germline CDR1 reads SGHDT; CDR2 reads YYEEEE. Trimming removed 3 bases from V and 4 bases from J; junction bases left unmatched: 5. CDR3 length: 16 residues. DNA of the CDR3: TGTGCCAGCAGCTCTCCGGGACTAGCGGGGTCAGATACGCAGTATTTT. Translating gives CASSSPGLAGSDTQYF.

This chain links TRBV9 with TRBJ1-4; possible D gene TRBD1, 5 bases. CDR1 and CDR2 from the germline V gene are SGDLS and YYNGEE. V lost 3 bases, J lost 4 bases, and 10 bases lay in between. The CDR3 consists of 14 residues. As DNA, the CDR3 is TGTGCCAGCAGCGCGGGACGGAATAATGAAAAACTGTTTTTT. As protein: CASSAGRNNEKLFF.

In DNA form, the CDR3 reads TGTGCCAGCAGCCTAGCCCCCTCTGGGGCTGGAAACACCATATATTTT. Translating it yields CASSLAPSGAGNTIYF. This chain links TRBV9 with TRBJ1-3; D is unclear. Germline V gene data show CDR1 as SGDLS and CDR2 as YYNGEE. V gave up 4 bases and J gave up 2 bases, with 16 bases separating them. The CDR3 is 16 amino acids.

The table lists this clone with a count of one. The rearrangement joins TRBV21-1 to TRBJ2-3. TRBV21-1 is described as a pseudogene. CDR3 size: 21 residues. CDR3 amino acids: CASSKGVGKGFKGRCTDTQYF. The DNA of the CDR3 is TGTGCCAGCAGCAAAGGGGTAGGGAAGGGATTCAAGGGACGATGCACAGATACGCAGTATTTT.

The CDR3 DNA follows: TGTGCCAGCAGCGTAGGTAGCGGCTACTACGAGCAGTACTTC. It translates to CASSVGSGYYEQYF. V gene TRBV9 combines with J gene TRBJ2-7; a possible D gene is TRBD2 (6 bases). The CDR3 loop spans 14 amino acids. V was shortened by 0 bases and J by 3 bases, with 10 bases between the two germline ends. CDR1 is SGDLS and CDR2 is YYNGEE in the germline V gene.

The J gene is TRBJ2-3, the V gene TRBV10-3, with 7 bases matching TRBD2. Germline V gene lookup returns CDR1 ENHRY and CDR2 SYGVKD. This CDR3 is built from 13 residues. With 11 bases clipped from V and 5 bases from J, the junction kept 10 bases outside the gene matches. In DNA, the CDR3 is TGTGCCGCCACTGCGGGAGAGGTAGATACGCAGTATTTT. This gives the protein CAATAGEVDTQYF.

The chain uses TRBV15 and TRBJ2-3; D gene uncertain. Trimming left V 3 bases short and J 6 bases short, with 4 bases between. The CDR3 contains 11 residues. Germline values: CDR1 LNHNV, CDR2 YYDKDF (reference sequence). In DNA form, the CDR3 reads TGTGCCACCAGCAGGGTGGATACGCAGTATTTT. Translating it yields CATSRVDTQYF. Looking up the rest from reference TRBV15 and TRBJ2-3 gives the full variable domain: DAMVIQNPRYQVTQFGKPVTLSCSQTLNHNVMYWYQQKSSQAPKLLFHYYDKDFNNEADTPDNFQSRRPNTSFCFLDIRSPGLGDTAMYLCATSRVDTQYFGPGTRLTVL.

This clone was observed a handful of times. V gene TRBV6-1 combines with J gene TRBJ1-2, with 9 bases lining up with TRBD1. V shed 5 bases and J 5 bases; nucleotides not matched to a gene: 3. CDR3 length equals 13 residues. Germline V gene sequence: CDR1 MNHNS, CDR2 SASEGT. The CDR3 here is CASSPTGGYGYTF. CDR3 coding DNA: TGTGCCAGCAGTCCGACAGGGGGGTATGGCTACACCTTC.

Here the CDR3 reads CASSLNALAGATDTQYF. In DNA form, the CDR3 reads TGTGCCAGCAGCTTAAACGCACTAGCGGGAGCCACAGATACGCAGTATTTT. This chain uses TRBV7-3 with TRBJ2-3; 11 positions agree with TRBD2. The CDR3 runs 17 residues. V shed 1 base, J shed 2 bases, and the junction held 5 bases outside the gene matches. From germline, CDR1 is SGHTA and CDR2 FQGTGA.

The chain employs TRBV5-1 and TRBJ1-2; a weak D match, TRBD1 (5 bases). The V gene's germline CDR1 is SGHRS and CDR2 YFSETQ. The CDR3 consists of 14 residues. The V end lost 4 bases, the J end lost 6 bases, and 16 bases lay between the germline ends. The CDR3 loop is CASSTGRRSNGYTF. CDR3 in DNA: TGCGCCAGCAGCACAGGACGGCGTTCAAATGGCTACACCTTC.

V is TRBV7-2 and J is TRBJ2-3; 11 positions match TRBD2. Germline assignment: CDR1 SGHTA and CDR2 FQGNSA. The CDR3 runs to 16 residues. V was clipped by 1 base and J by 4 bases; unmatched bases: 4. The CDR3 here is CASSLGLAGLSDTQYF. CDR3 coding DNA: TGTGCCAGCAGCTTAGGACTAGCGGGACTCTCAGATACGCAGTATTTT.

CDR3 region: CASSPGQVSGNTIYF. CDR3 DNA: TGTGCCAGCAGCCCGGGACAGGTCTCTGGAAACACCATATATTTT. This chain joins TRBV9 and TRBJ1-3; 8 nucleotides match TRBD1. V was clipped by 4 bases and J by 0 bases; unmatched bases: 3. The germline V gene encodes CDR1 SGDLS and CDR2 YYNGEE. The CDR3 sequence is 15 residues long.

CDR3 region: CASTRGQGATDTQYF. The CDR3 coding sequence is TGTGCCAGTACCCGGGGACAGGGGGCCACAGATACGCAGTATTTT. The chain joins TRBV19 to TRBJ2-3, with 12 bases aligning to TRBD1. Trimming removed 7 bases from V and 2 bases from J; junction bases left unmatched: 4. This CDR3 has 15 amino acids. Germline assignment: CDR1 LNHDA and CDR2 SQIVND (reference sequence).

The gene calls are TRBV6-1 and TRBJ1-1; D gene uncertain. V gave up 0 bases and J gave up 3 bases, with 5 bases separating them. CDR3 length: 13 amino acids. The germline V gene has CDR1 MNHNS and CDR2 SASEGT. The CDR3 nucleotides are TGTGCCAGCAGTGAAGCAGGACACACTGAAGCTTTCTTT. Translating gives CASSEAGHTEAFF.